A single sample is the source of the 30 T cell receptor beta chains below, sequenced in a study of vaccination effects on CD4 cells after COVID-19. CD4+ T cells specific for antigen were expanded with viral peptide pools by the ViraFEST assay before sequencing. Culture lasted roughly 9 days before CD4+ T cell isolation. These receptors' targets are unknown. Assay: immunoSEQ multiplex PCR; the TCRdb copy retains only in-frame clones and omits some. The table includes around 11,000 clones, 65% to 75% detected once. The sample was CD4+ T cells from PBMCs cultured with HCoV-229E spike peptides, taken before COVID-19 vaccination. These receptors all come from a human donor who received a COVID-19 vaccine.

The chain recombines TRBV28 with TRBJ2-7; D is unresolved. Trimming left V 3 bases short and J 4 bases short, with 7 bases between. Germline CDR1 MDHEN, CDR2 SYDVKM. The CDR3 is made up of 12 amino acids. The DNA of the CDR3 is TGTGCCAGCAGTTTGTGGCCGTACGAGCAGTACTTC. Translating it yields CASSLWPYEQYF.

V usage is TRBV5-1 and J usage is TRBJ2-1; TRBD2 matches 7 bases. V lost 0 bases and J lost 12; bases outside the gene matches: 9. Looked up from germline, CDR1 is SGHRS and CDR2 is YFSETQ. The CDR3 length is 14 residues. In DNA form, the CDR3 reads TGCGCCAGCAGCTTGGAGGGTAGCGGGCTTTCGCAGTTCTTC. Encoded protein: CASSLEGSGLSQFF.

The genes are TRBV7-8 and TRBJ2-3; D not resolved. This CDR3 has 12 residues. Germline CDR1 SGHVS, CDR2 FQNEAQ. V was clipped by 5 bases and J by 2 bases, with 5 bases between them. The CDR3 loop is CASSPATDTQYF. The CDR3 region has the DNA TGTGCCAGCAGCCCAGCCACAGATACGCAGTATTTT.

The V call is TRBV30, the J call TRBJ2-1; 10 bases are shared with TRBD2. Germline assignment: CDR1 GTSNPN and CDR2 SVGIG (reference sequence). Unmatched junction bases numbered 9, after V lost 2 bases and J lost 8 bases. The CDR3 covers 15 residues. The CDR3 DNA reads as TGTGCCTGGAGTCGCCCTAGCGGGGGAACGGATGAGCAGTTCTTC. This translates into CAWSRPSGGTDEQFF.

The V gene is TRBV7-9, the J gene TRBJ1-2, with D possibly TRBD1 on 5 matching bases. The germline V gene encodes CDR1 SEHNR and CDR2 FQNEAQ (reference sequence). The CDR3 loop spans 14 amino acids. V lost 5 bases and J lost 2, with 12 bases in between. The CDR3 loop is CASSTWGGNYGYTF. The CDR3 DNA is TGTGCCAGCAGCACCTGGGGGGGGAACTATGGCTACACCTTC.

This sequence joins TRBV7-3 and TRBJ1-5, with D possibly matching TRBD1 (5 bases). V lost 3 bases to trimming and J lost 1 base, with 10 bases between them. From germline, CDR1 is SGHTA and CDR2 FQGTGA. The CDR3 contains 15 residues. This chain's CDR3 is CASSFRDVSNQPQHF. CDR3 DNA: TGTGCCAGCAGCTTCCGGGACGTCAGCAATCAGCCCCAGCATTTT.

This clone has a handful of counts. The chain employs TRBV7-9 and TRBJ2-7, with D possibly called TRBD1 or TRBD2 (5 bases each). Germline CDR1 and CDR2: SEHNR and FQNEAQ (reference sequence). The CDR3 has 16 residues. Trimming took off 1 base at V and 4 bases at J, with 17 bases between the two ends. The CDR3 sequence is CASSLGTPRDQYEQYF. The CDR3, as DNA: TGTGCCAGCAGCTTAGGGACCCCCAGGGACCAATACGAGCAGTACTTC.

The chain couples TRBV7-2 to TRBJ1-1, with D hard to call. This CDR3 contains 14 residues. Per germline, CDR1 SGHTA and CDR2 FQGNSA. V lost 4 bases to trimming and J lost 1 base, with 10 bases between them. As DNA, the CDR3 is TGTGCCAGCAGCTCCGGACCATCGAACACTGAAGCTTTCTTT. Its protein product is CASSSGPSNTEAFF.

This chain uses TRBV30 with TRBJ1-3, with TRBD1 matching over 7 bases. Germline loops: CDR1 GTSNPN, CDR2 SVGIG (reference sequence). CDR3 size: 14 residues. Trimming cost V 3 bases and J 0 bases; bases outside gene matches: 2. The CDR3 coding sequence is TGTGCCTGGAGGGACAGGCCCTCTGGAAACACCATATATTTT. Translated: CAWRDRPSGNTIYF.

The genes are TRBV18 and TRBJ2-1, with 7 bases matching TRBD1. Looked up from germline, CDR1 is KGHSH and CDR2 is LQKENI. With V trimmed by 2 bases and J by 4 bases, 14 bases remained unmatched. There are 18 residues in the CDR3. The DNA of the CDR3 is TGTGCCAGCTCACCAAGGGCACCTGGGACAGCCTATTACAATGAGCAGTTCTTC. Translation gives CASSPRAPGTAYYNEQFF.

The DNA of the CDR3 is TGTGCCAGCAGTTTAGCGGGAGGGAACAATGAGCAGTTCTTC. Translated: CASSLAGGNNEQFF. The rearrangement links TRBV28 to TRBJ2-1, with TRBD2 identical over 9 bases. Per the germline V gene, CDR1 is MDHEN and CDR2 is SYDVKM. V dropped 2 bases and J dropped 5; count of bases not matched to a gene: 1. This CDR3 spans 14 amino acids.

The chain links TRBV5-1 to TRBJ1-2; unclear D gene. Looked up from germline, CDR1 is SGHRS and CDR2 is YFSETQ. Trimming removed 1 base at V and 10 bases at J, with 14 bases between. CDR3 size: 13 residues. The CDR3 sequence: CASSLWPTPDYTF. The CDR3 region has the DNA TGCGCCAGCAGCTTGTGGCCCACCCCTGACTACACCTTC. Complete variable domain (other parts from reference TRBV5-1 and TRBJ1-2): KAGVTQTPRYLIKTRGQQVTLSCSPISGHRSVSWYQQTPGQGLQFLFEYFSETQRNKGNFPGRFSGRQFSNSRSEMNVSTLELGDSALYLCASSLWPTPDYTFGSGTRLTVV.

CDR3 coding DNA: TGTGCCAGCAGTTTTTCGCTTTCCAGGGGAGGGGAGCAGTACTTC. As protein: CASSFSLSRGGEQYF. J is TRBJ2-7 and V is TRBV27, with D possibly TRBD2 on 7 matching bases. V lost 3 bases and J 7 bases, leaving 19 bases between the germline ends. Looked up from germline, CDR1 is MNHEY and CDR2 is SMNVEV (reference sequence). The CDR3 has 15 amino acids.

The chain joins TRBV30 to TRBJ1-3; D remains ambiguous. CDR1 is GTSNPN, CDR2 SVGIG, per germline (reference sequence). V dropped 2 bases and J dropped 4 bases, with 3 bases sitting between them. The CDR3 runs 11 residues. For the CDR3, the DNA is TGTGCCTGGAGTATGGGAAACACCATATATTTT. It yields the protein CAWSMGNTIYF.

Written as DNA, the CDR3 is TGTGCCAGTAGTTTCACAGGGAACTATGGCTACACCTTC. Translation gives CASSFTGNYGYTF. V usage is TRBV19 and J usage is TRBJ1-2; tentative D call: TRBD1 (6 bases). The ends were cut back, 5 bases at V and 2 bases at J, with 9 bases in the middle. This CDR3 contains 13 residues. Germline assignment: CDR1 LNHDA and CDR2 SQIVND (reference sequence).

This clone has only one observation. The chain couples TRBV5-1 to TRBJ1-1; TRBD1 agrees at 8 bases. The germline V gene has CDR1 SGHRS and CDR2 YFSETQ. V shed 1 base and J 4 bases; nucleotides not matched to a gene: 6. The CDR3 spans 15 residues. The CDR3 nucleotides are TGCGCCAGCAGCTTGAACAGGGGGGTGGGCACTGAAGCTTTCTTT. Encoded protein: CASSLNRGVGTEAFF.

This chain connects TRBV7-9 to TRBJ2-1; D could derive from TRBD1 or TRBD2 (5 bases each). This CDR3 spans 17 amino acids. V lost 6 bases and J 8 bases, leaving 26 bases between the germline ends. Per germline, CDR1 SEHNR and CDR2 FQNEAQ (reference sequence). CDR3 DNA sequence: TGTGCCAGCAGGGCAAAAACCGGGACGGAGGCCCAGGATGAGCAGTTCTTC. Translated, it gives CASRAKTGTEAQDEQFF.

The chain couples TRBV18 to TRBJ1-5, with 9 bases identical to TRBD1. Germline V CDR1 and CDR2: KGHSH, LQKENI. The CDR3 runs 14 residues. Losses at the gene ends were 2 bases for V and 5 bases for J; bases not matched to a gene: 1. CDR3 bases: TGTGCCAGCTCACCAACAGGGGGCTATCAGCCCCAGCATTTT. This sequence encodes CASSPTGGYQPQHF.

The chain carries TRBV23-1 and TRBJ2-7, with D possibly being TRBD1 (6 bases). TRBV23-1 qualifies as an ORF whose function is uncertain. The CDR3 has 15 residues. V dropped 7 bases and J dropped 4 bases, with 20 bases sitting between them. CDR3 nucleotide sequence: TGCGCCAGCAAACCCCGGGACACCTTACTTTACGAGCAGTACTTC. As protein: CASKPRDTLLYEQYF.

The CDR3 region is CASSTRLAGGTDTQYF. CDR3 DNA sequence: TGTGCCAGCAGCACCCGACTAGCGGGGGGAACAGATACGCAGTATTTT. V is TRBV5-6 and J is TRBJ2-3; 13 nucleotides line up with TRBD2. The junction had 5 bases not matched to a gene; V was cut back by 4 bases and J by 3 bases. Germline V CDR1 and CDR2: SGHDT, YYEEEE. This CDR3 is built from 16 residues.

This clone came up a few times. V and J are TRBV9 and TRBJ2-2; 9 bases fit TRBD2. The J segment lost 6 bases and the V segment lost 6 bases, leaving 6 bases of the junction unmatched. The CDR3 has 14 amino acids. Germline values: CDR1 SGDLS, CDR2 YYNGEE. CDR3 in amino acids: CASNRREGSGELFF. CDR3 DNA: TGTGCCAGCAATAGGCGGGAGGGATCCGGGGAGCTGTTTTTT.

The chain uses TRBV29-1 and TRBJ2-3; 12 nucleotides agree with TRBD2. J gave up 2 bases and V 4 bases, and 4 bases lay outside the gene matches. Germline values: CDR1 SQVTM, CDR2 ANQGSEA. The CDR3 totals 15 residues. CDR3 amino acids: CSVVPSGRATDTQYF. As DNA, the CDR3 is TGCAGCGTTGTTCCTAGCGGGAGGGCCACAGATACGCAGTATTTT.

The genes are TRBV19 and TRBJ1-6, with 7 bases aligning to TRBD1. The trim removed 10 bases at V and 6 bases at J, leaving 6 bases unmatched. Germline CDR1 is LNHDA and CDR2 is SQIVND (reference sequence). CDR3 length equals 13 residues. CDR3 nucleotides: TGTGCCACCGGACAGGATTTTAATTCACCCCTCCACTTT. It translates to CATGQDFNSPLHF.

The CDR3: CASSPRGQTSTGELFF. CDR3 DNA: TGTGCCAGCAGCCCCCGAGGTCAAACAAGCACCGGGGAGCTGTTTTTT. The V gene is TRBV3-1 (or the pseudogene TRBV3-2), the J gene TRBJ2-2; no firm D call. V lost 4 bases, J lost 4 bases, and 16 bases lay in between. This CDR3 spans 16 amino acids. Per the germline V gene, CDR1 is LGHDT and CDR2 is YNNKEL (reference sequence).

The genes are TRBV5-8 and TRBJ2-3, with TRBD2 matching over 9 bases. Germline V gene data show CDR1 as SGHTS and CDR2 as YDEGEE. V dropped 1 base and J dropped 5; count of bases not matched to a gene: 8. The CDR3 contains 16 residues. The CDR3 spells CASSLRRASGIDTQYF. The DNA for the CDR3 is TGTGCCAGCAGCTTGCGCCGGGCTAGCGGGATAGATACGCAGTATTTT. Full variable domain (outside the CDR3, taken from reference TRBV5-8 and TRBJ2-3): EAGVTQSPTHLIKTRGQQATLRCSPISGHTSVYWYQQALGLGLQFLLWYDEGEERNRGNFPPRFSGRQFPNYSSELNVNALELEDSALYLCASSLRRASGIDTQYFGPGTRLTVL.

This chain uses TRBV12-3 or TRBV12-4 with TRBJ1-1; possibly TRBD1 for D (6 bases). This CDR3 comprises 12 residues. V gave up 5 bases and J gave up 5 bases, with 9 bases separating them. CDR3 protein: CASSRRGTEAFF. CDR3 in DNA: TGTGCCAGCAGTCGCAGGGGAACTGAAGCTTTCTTT.

This clone appeared a single time. The chain has TRBV20-1 and TRBJ1-2; 7 nucleotides align to TRBD1. Unmatched junction bases numbered 6, after V lost 6 bases and J lost 8 bases. In germline, CDR1 is DFQATT, CDR2 SNEGSKA (reference sequence). The CDR3 consists of 11 residues. The CDR3 DNA is TGCAGTGCAAGGACAGGTGGGGGCTACACCTTC. Protein product: CSARTGGGYTF.

This clone showed up just a few times. This chain uses TRBV28 with TRBJ1-1; D is unclear. The CDR3 totals 13 residues. V was trimmed by 6 bases and J by 9 bases, leaving 17 bases between them. Germline loops: CDR1 MDHEN, CDR2 SYDVKM. CDR3 in amino acids: CASRPTLIIKAFF. DNA of the CDR3: TGTGCCAGCAGACCTACACTGATTATAAAAGCTTTCTTT.

The CDR3 DNA reads TGCAGCGTTGAAGCCGAGTGGCGTTCCTACAATGAGCAGTTCTTC. It encodes CSVEAEWRSYNEQFF. The chain employs TRBV29-1 and TRBJ2-1; D remains unclear. This CDR3 is 15 amino acids long. Trimming cost V 1 base and J 1 base, with 11 bases left between them. The V gene's germline CDR1 is SQVTM and CDR2 ANQGSEA.

This clone was seen more than once but under ten times. This chain joins TRBV28 and TRBJ2-7; D is perhaps TRBD1 or TRBD2 (5 bases each). The CDR3 totals 15 residues. Germline V gene lookup returns CDR1 MDHEN and CDR2 SYDVKM. V was shortened by 3 bases and J by 0 bases, with 12 bases between the two germline ends. CDR3 protein: CASSFVWGRSYEQYF. CDR3 coding DNA: TGTGCCAGCAGTTTTGTATGGGGACGCTCCTACGAGCAGTACTTC.